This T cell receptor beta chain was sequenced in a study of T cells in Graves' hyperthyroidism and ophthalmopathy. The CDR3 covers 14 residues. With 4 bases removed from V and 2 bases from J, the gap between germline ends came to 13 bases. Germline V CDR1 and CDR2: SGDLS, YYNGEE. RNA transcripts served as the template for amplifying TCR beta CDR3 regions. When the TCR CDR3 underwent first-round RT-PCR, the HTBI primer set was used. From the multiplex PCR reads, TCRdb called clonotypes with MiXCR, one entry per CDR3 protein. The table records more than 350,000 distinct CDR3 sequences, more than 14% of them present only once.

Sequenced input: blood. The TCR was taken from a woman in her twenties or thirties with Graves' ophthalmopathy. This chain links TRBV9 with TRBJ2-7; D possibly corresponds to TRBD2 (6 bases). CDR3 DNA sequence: TGTGCCAGCAGCCCTCGCGGGGTAACCTACGAGCAGTACTTC. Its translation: CASSPRGVTYEQYF.